A single sample gave rise to the 16 T cell receptor beta chains below, sequenced in a study of cytomegalovirus exposure and HLA in healthy donors. Generated by immunoSEQ multiplex PCR, the TCRdb table keeps only in-frame clones and is missing some. The data show 250,000 to 400,000 clones, approximately 85% seen once. Source material: PBMCs. All receptors come from a man aged 25-45 years in good health and CMV-seronegative.

This clone was observed a single time. At one boundary the junction diverges from the germline segment, which might be a read error. The chain joins TRBV5-6 to TRBJ1-1, with 9 bases fitting TRBD1. This CDR3 comprises 12 residues. Germline V gene data show CDR1 as SGHDT and CDR2 as YYEEEE. The chain's CDR3 is CASSAIGTGCVF. In nucleotides, the CDR3 is TGTGCCAGCAGCGCGATTGGGACAGGGTGCGTCTTT.

V is TRBV19 and J is TRBJ2-1; 11 nucleotides line up with TRBD2. The V segment lost 2 bases and the J segment 10 bases; nucleotides outside the gene matches: 4. The germline gives CDR1 LNHDA, CDR2 SQIVND (reference sequence). This CDR3 has 14 amino acids. CDR3 in amino acids: CASSILAGGREQFF. CDR3 nucleotides: TGTGCCAGTAGTATACTAGCGGGGGGCCGAGAGCAGTTCTTC.

This rearrangement joins TRBV5-1 to TRBJ2-7; a possible D gene is TRBD2 (7 bases). Per the germline V gene, CDR1 is SGHRS and CDR2 is YFSETQ. The V gene lost 4 bases and the J gene lost 6 bases, with 11 bases spanning the gap. CDR3 length: 12 residues. This CDR3 reads CASSPGGLEQYF. Here the CDR3 DNA reads TGCGCCAGCAGCCCCGGGGGGCTCGAGCAGTACTTC. Looking up the rest from reference TRBV5-1 and TRBJ2-7 gives the full variable domain: KAGVTQTPRYLIKTRGQQVTLSCSPISGHRSVSWYQQTPGQGLQFLFEYFSETQRNKGNFPGRFSGRQFSNSRSEMNVSTLELGDSALYLCASSPGGLEQYFGPGTRLTVT.

This chain uses TRBV19 with TRBJ1-1, with TRBD1 matching 7 bases. The length of the CDR3 is 14 residues. The V gene end was trimmed by 4 bases and the J gene end by 4 bases; junction bases not matched to a gene: 6. The germline V gene has CDR1 LNHDA and CDR2 SQIVND (reference sequence). DNA for the CDR3: TGTGCCAGTAGTAGTGACAGGGTATTCACTGAAGCTTTCTTT. Its protein product is CASSSDRVFTEAFF.

The chain carries TRBV7-9 and TRBJ1-5; D is possibly TRBD1 (5 bases). Germline CDR1 reads SEHNR; CDR2 reads FQNEAQ (reference sequence). V lost 3 bases, J lost 3 bases, and 9 bases lay in between. The length of the CDR3 is 14 residues. The CDR3 nucleotides are TGTGCCAGCAGCTTTGACAGTTACAATCAGCCCCAGCATTTT. This sequence encodes CASSFDSYNQPQHF.

The genes are TRBV4-3 and TRBJ1-2; maybe TRBD1 (5 bases). The ends were cut back, 3 bases at V and 8 bases at J, with 25 bases in the middle. Germline-derived CDR1 and CDR2 are LGHNA and YSLEER. The CDR3 runs 17 residues. The CDR3 region has the DNA TGCGCCAGCAGCCAGCTGGGGACGGGACTCCGGACGGGAGGCTACACCTTC. It encodes CASSQLGTGLRTGGYTF.

The genes are TRBV5-4 and TRBJ1-2; TRBD1 agrees at 8 bases. From germline, CDR1 is SGHNT and CDR2 YYREEE (reference sequence). V was pared by 2 bases and J by 7 bases, with 4 bases of the junction left unmatched. This CDR3 region has 13 residues. The CDR3 DNA follows: TGTGCCAGCAGCTTTCAGGGGGCGAGTGGCTACACCTTC. Translated, it gives CASSFQGASGYTF.

This sequence joins TRBV4-1 and TRBJ1-2; D not certain. V was pared by 0 bases and J by 4 bases, with 15 bases between. The CDR3 spans 16 residues. Germline CDR1 MGHRA, CDR2 YSYEKL. The CDR3 coding sequence is TGCGCCAGCAGCCAAGATAAGGGAGGAATGGGCTATGGCTACACCTTC. This sequence encodes CASSQDKGGMGYGYTF.

The V and J genes are TRBV18 and TRBJ2-7; TRBD1 matches 8 bases. This CDR3 comprises 16 residues. With V trimmed by 0 bases and J by 3 bases, 7 bases remained unmatched. In germline, CDR1 is KGHSH, CDR2 LQKENI. The CDR3 sequence is CASSPPSGQGHYEQYF. CDR3 nucleotide sequence: TGTGCCAGCTCACCACCCTCTGGACAGGGTCACTACGAGCAGTACTTC.

The DNA for the CDR3 is TGTGCCAGCAGCTTCACCGACAGGGGGCCTACCGGGGAGCTGTTTTTT. It yields the protein CASSFTDRGPTGELFF. The chain links TRBV11-2 to TRBJ2-2, with 10 bases identical to TRBD1. Looked up from germline, CDR1 is SGHAT and CDR2 is FQNNGV. The CDR3 consists of 16 residues. The ends lost 3 bases at V and 5 bases at J; junction bases unmatched: 6. Drawing the rest from reference TRBV11-2 and TRBJ2-2, the complete variable domain is EAGVAQSPRYKIIEKRQSVAFWCNPISGHATLYWYQQILGQGPKLLIQFQNNGVVDDSQLPKDRFSAERLKGVDSTLKIQPAKLEDSAVYLCASSFTDRGPTGELFFGEGSRLTVL.

The CDR3 region has the DNA TGTGCCAGCAGCTTGACAGGGGGTAGCACCGGGGAGCTGTTTTTT. It yields the protein CASSLTGGSTGELFF. The gene calls are TRBV5-4 and TRBJ2-2; 8 bases match TRBD1. V was clipped by 1 base and J by 4 bases; unmatched bases: 3. This CDR3 is 15 amino acids long. Germline V gene lookup returns CDR1 SGHNT and CDR2 YYREEE (reference sequence). The full variable domain, completed using reference TRBV5-4 and TRBJ2-2, is ETGVTQSPTHLIKTRGQQVTLRCSSQSGHNTVSWYQQALGQGPQFIFQYYREEENGRGNFPPRFSGLQFPNYSSELNVNALELDDSALYLCASSLTGGSTGELFFGEGSRLTVL.

V is TRBV27 and J is TRBJ1-2; D is ambiguous. The germline gives CDR1 MNHEY, CDR2 SMNVEV (reference sequence). Trimming removed 0 bases at V and 3 bases at J, with 8 bases between. The CDR3 totals 14 residues. This chain's CDR3 is CASSLSVEDYGYTF. The CDR3 nucleotides are TGTGCCAGCAGTTTATCAGTAGAGGACTATGGCTACACCTTC.

V and J are TRBV29-1 and TRBJ2-1; 11 bases match TRBD2. Germline V gene lookup returns CDR1 SQVTM and CDR2 ANQGSEA. V lost 6 bases to trimming and J lost 0 bases; unmatched junction nucleotides: 7. The CDR3 covers 16 residues. The chain's CDR3 is CSVGGLAEISYNEQFF. Here the CDR3 DNA reads TGCAGCGTGGGGGGACTAGCGGAGATCTCCTACAATGAGCAGTTCTTC.

This clone was counted a single time. The chain couples TRBV11-2 to TRBJ1-1; D remains ambiguous. Germline V CDR1 and CDR2: SGHAT, FQNNGV. The CDR3 has 14 amino acids. With 0 bases removed from V and 7 bases from J, the gap between germline ends came to 12 bases. This CDR3 is CASSLDRGLGEAFF. The CDR3 DNA reads as TGTGCCAGCAGCTTAGATCGCGGACTCGGTGAAGCTTTCTTT.

The chain couples TRBV5-6 to TRBJ1-1; D is ambiguous. This CDR3 spans 13 amino acids. The V end lost 5 bases, the J end lost 0 bases, and 8 bases lay between the germline ends. Per germline, CDR1 SGHDT and CDR2 YYEEEE. CDR3 sequence reads: CASRERLNTEAFF. For the CDR3, the DNA is TGTGCCAGCAGGGAGCGGCTGAACACTGAAGCTTTCTTT.

The chain is built from TRBV7-8 and TRBJ1-1; 7 bases fit TRBD1. The V and J ends lost 2 bases and 7 bases, in that order; junction bases with no gene match: 10. This CDR3 is built from 15 residues. Germline CDR1 is SGHVS and CDR2 is FQNEAQ. The CDR3 sequence: CASSLYTGAGGEAFF. As DNA, the CDR3 is TGTGCCAGCAGCTTATATACAGGGGCCGGGGGTGAAGCTTTCTTT.